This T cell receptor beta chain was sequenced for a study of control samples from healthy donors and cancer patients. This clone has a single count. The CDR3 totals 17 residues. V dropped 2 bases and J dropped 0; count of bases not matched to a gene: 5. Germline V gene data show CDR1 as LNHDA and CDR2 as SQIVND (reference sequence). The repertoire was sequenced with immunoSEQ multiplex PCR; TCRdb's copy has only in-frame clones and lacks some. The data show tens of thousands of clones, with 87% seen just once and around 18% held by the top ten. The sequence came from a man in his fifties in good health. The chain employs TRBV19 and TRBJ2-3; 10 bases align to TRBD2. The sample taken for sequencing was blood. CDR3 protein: CASSIKTSGPSTDTQYF. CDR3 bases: TGTGCCAGTAGTATAAAGACTAGCGGGCCGAGCACAGATACGCAGTATTTT.